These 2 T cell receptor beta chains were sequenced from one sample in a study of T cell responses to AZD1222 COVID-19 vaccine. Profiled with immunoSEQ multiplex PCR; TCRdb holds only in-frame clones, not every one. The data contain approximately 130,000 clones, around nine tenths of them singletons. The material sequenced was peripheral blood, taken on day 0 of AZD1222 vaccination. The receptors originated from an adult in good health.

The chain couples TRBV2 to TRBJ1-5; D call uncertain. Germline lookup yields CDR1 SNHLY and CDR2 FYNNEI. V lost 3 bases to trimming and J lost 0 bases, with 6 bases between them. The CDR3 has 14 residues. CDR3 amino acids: CASSEWDSNQPQHF. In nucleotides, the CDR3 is TGTGCCAGCAGTGAGTGGGATAGCAATCAGCCCCAGCATTTT. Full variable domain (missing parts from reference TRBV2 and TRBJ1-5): EPEVTQTPSHQVTQMGQEVILRCVPISNHLYFYWYRQILGQKVEFLVSFYNNEISEKSEIFDDQFSVERPDGSNFTLKIRSTKLEDSAMYFCASSEWDSNQPQHFGDGTRLSIL.

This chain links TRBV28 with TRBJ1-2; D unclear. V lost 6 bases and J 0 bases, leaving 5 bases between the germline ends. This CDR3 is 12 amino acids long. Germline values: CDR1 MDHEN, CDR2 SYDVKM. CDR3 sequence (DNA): TGTGCCAGCAGCGGGACTAACTATGGCTACACCTTC. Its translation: CASSGTNYGYTF.